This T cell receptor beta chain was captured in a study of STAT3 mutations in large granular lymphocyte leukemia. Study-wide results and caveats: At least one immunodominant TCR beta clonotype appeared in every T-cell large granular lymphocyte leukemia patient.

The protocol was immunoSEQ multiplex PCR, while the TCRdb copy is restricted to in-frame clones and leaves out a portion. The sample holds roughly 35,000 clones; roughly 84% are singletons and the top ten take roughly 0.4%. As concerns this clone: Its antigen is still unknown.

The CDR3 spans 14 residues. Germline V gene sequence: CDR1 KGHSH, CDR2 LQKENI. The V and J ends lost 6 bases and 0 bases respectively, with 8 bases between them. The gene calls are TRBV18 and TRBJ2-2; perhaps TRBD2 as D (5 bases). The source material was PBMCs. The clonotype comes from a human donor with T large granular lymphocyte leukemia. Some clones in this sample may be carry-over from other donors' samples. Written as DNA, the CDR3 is TGTGCCAGCTCCGGGAATGCGAACACCGGGGAGCTGTTTTTT. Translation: CASSGNANTGELFF.